One sample yielded the 26 T cell receptor beta chains listed below, sequenced in a study of persistence of HIV-infected CD4 T cells. The libraries were made with immunoSEQ version 4 in survey mode. The data were produced by immunoSEQ multiplex PCR, yet TCRdb's version contains in-frame clones alone and is incomplete. There are over 60,000 clones in the sample; less than 85% occur only once, and around 1.7% lies in the top ten. An overlapping HIV-1 Gag peptide pool stimulated these cells at 0.95 to 1 ug/peptide/mL. CD40L-negative CD69-negative CD45RO-high memory CD4+ T cells were sorted as populations depleted of antigen-responding cells. These receptors are not linked to any known antigen. Material: CD4+ T cells sorted from PBMCs after roughly 18-hour stimulation, obtained from a patient who received antiretroviral therapy. These receptors all stem from an adult man with HIV who was CMV-seropositive.

This clone appeared a few times. V usage is TRBV10-3 and J usage is TRBJ2-6; possibly TRBD1 for D (6 bases). Germline CDR1 ENHRY, CDR2 SYGVKD. The CDR3 runs to 14 residues. V was shortened by 5 bases and J by 2 bases, with 7 bases between the two germline ends. The DNA for the CDR3 is TGTGCCATCAGTCCAGGGGCTGGGGCCAACGTCCTGACTTTC. The encoded protein is CAISPGAGANVLTF.

The chain links TRBV6-6 to TRBJ1-2; weak D call: TRBD1 (6 bases). CDR3 length equals 12 residues. Per the germline V gene, CDR1 is MNHNY and CDR2 is SVGAGI (reference sequence). Trimming took 5 bases from V and 12 from J, leaving 16 bases between them. The DNA for the CDR3 is TGTGCCAGCAGTCCCCCGCAGGGGAGTAACACCTTC. It codes for CASSPPQGSNTF.

The V call is TRBV7-9, the J call TRBJ1-5; the D gene is possibly TRBD1 (6 bases). The CDR3 runs 14 residues. CDR1 is SEHNR and CDR2 is FQNEAQ in the germline V gene (reference sequence). Trimming took 5 bases from V and 2 from J, leaving 10 bases between them. CDR3 DNA: TGTGCCAGCAGCCTACAGGGTGGCAATCAGCCCCAGCATTTT. This translates into CASSLQGGNQPQHF.

For this clone: This may stem from a read error, because a much larger clone lies one nucleotide away. This sequence joins TRBV27 and TRBJ1-1; no clear D. The V end was cut by 6 bases, the J end by 1 base, with 3 bases between. The CDR3 has 11 amino acids. The V gene's germline CDR1 is MNHEY and CDR2 SMNVEV (reference sequence). CDR3 loop: CASRENTEAFF. The CDR3 DNA is TGTGCCAGCAGGGAGAACACTGAAGCTTTCTTT.

This clone was seen only once. The rearrangement links TRBV7-8 to TRBJ2-4, with D unclear. Germline V gene data show CDR1 as SGHVS and CDR2 as FQNEAQ. The CDR3 is 15 amino acids. The ends were cut back, 1 base at V and 1 base at J, with 8 bases in the middle. The CDR3 coding sequence is TGTGCCAGCAGCTTAGGGTCCGGGGCCAAAAACATTCAGTACTTC. It specifies CASSLGSGAKNIQYF.

This rearrangement joins TRBV6-5 to TRBJ2-7; 9 positions match TRBD1. This CDR3 is built from 14 residues. CDR1 is MNHEY, CDR2 SVGAGI, per germline. J was trimmed by 1 base and V by 8 bases; bases with no gene match: 6. In nucleotides, the CDR3 is TGTGCCAGCGGGGGGGGGACAGGGTCCTACGAGCAGTACTTC. Translated: CASGGGTGSYEQYF.

The chain recombines TRBV2 with TRBJ1-2, with D unclear. CDR3 length: 12 amino acids. Trimming removed 8 bases at V and 9 bases at J, with 16 bases between. CDR1 SNHLY and CDR2 FYNNEI come from the germline V gene. Written as DNA, the CDR3 is TGTGCCAGCCAATCGGACGGTGGAAGCTACACCTTC. This gives the protein CASQSDGGSYTF.

This chain connects TRBV3-1 (or the pseudogene TRBV3-2) to TRBJ1-4; no firm D call. The germline V and J ends were trimmed by 2 bases and 3 bases, with 10 bases remaining between them. The CDR3 covers 15 residues. Germline CDR1 is LGHDT and CDR2 is YNNKEL (reference sequence). The CDR3, as DNA: TGTGCCAGCAGCCAAATGAGCAGCCCTAATGAAAAACTGTTTTTT. Amino acids: CASSQMSSPNEKLFF.

The rearrangement links TRBV7-9 to TRBJ2-1; D is unresolved. The ends were cut back, 1 base at V and 14 bases at J, with 18 bases in the middle. The CDR3 covers 14 residues. The germline V gene has CDR1 SEHNR and CDR2 FQNEAQ (reference sequence). The CDR3 region is CASSLEGSLKPKFF. The CDR3 DNA reads as TGTGCCAGCAGCTTAGAAGGTAGCCTCAAGCCTAAGTTCTTC.

The V gene is TRBV28, the J gene TRBJ1-3; 12 bases align to TRBD1. Germline V lookup: CDR1 MDHEN, CDR2 SYDVKM. V gave up 4 bases and J gave up 4 bases; unmatched junction bases: 8. The CDR3 spans 17 residues. The CDR3, as DNA: TGTGCCAGCAGTTCTCCGGGACAGGGGGCAACCGGAAACACCATATATTTT. This codes for CASSSPGQGATGNTIYF. The complete variable domain, with remaining parts taken from reference TRBV28 and TRBJ1-3, reads DVKVTQSSRYLVKRTGEKVFLECVQDMDHENMFWYRQDPGLGLRLIYFSYDVKMKEKGDIPEGYSVSREKKERFSLILESASTNQTSMYLCASSSPGQGATGNTIYFGEGSWLTVV.

In its sample, this clone was seen a few times. This chain joins TRBV5-1 and TRBJ2-1; D is undetermined. The CDR3 totals 14 residues. Trimming took 0 bases from V and 5 from J, leaving 9 bases between them. Germline CDR1 is SGHRS and CDR2 is YFSETQ. CDR3 DNA sequence: TGCGCCAGCAGCTTGGGATCTTTTAACAATGAGCAGTTCTTC. Residues: CASSLGSFNNEQFF.

The V call is TRBV15, the J call TRBJ2-7; TRBD1 matches at 7 bases. Losses at the gene ends were 8 bases for V and 0 bases for J; bases not matched to a gene: 4. Germline CDR1 is LNHNV and CDR2 is YYDKDF (reference sequence). The CDR3 covers 13 residues. The CDR3 region has the DNA TGTGCCACCTCAAGGGACAGCTCCTACGAGCAGTACTTC. Translated: CATSRDSSYEQYF.

The chain employs TRBV27 and TRBJ1-2; 8 bases map to TRBD1. This CDR3 contains 14 residues. V lost 5 bases to trimming and J lost 4 bases; unmatched junction nucleotides: 6. Germline V gene data show CDR1 as MNHEY and CDR2 as SMNVEV (reference sequence). The CDR3: CASSKSRGLYGYTF. In DNA, the CDR3 is TGTGCCAGCAGTAAATCCAGGGGGCTCTATGGCTACACCTTC.

This clone was detected once. The CDR3 bases are TGCGCCAGCAGCGTTCGAACAGGGGGCAACGTTGTTAAGGCCCTCGAGCAGTACTTC. Its translation: CASSVRTGGNVVKALEQYF. The rearrangement links TRBV5-1 to TRBJ2-7; 9 positions match TRBD1. Unmatched junction bases numbered 23, after V lost 4 bases and J lost 6 bases. CDR1 and CDR2 from the germline V gene are SGHRS and YFSETQ. This CDR3 contains 19 residues.

This clone was seen more than once but under ten times. DNA of the CDR3: TGCGCCAGCAGCTTGGAGGGTATATGGGCCCGTGGCTACACCTTC. It is translated as CASSLEGIWARGYTF. V and J are TRBV5-1 and TRBJ1-2; no clear D gene. This CDR3 has 15 amino acids. V was pared by 0 bases and J by 7 bases, with 16 bases between. The germline V gene encodes CDR1 SGHRS and CDR2 YFSETQ. Combining the CDR3 with reference TRBV5-1 and TRBJ1-2 gives the whole variable domain KAGVTQTPRYLIKTRGQQVTLSCSPISGHRSVSWYQQTPGQGLQFLFEYFSETQRNKGNFPGRFSGRQFSNSRSEMNVSTLELGDSALYLCASSLEGIWARGYTFGSGTRLTVV.

The chain couples TRBV7-2 to TRBJ2-1, with D maybe TRBD2 (6 bases). Trimming removed 5 bases from V and 6 bases from J, with 17 bases in between. Per germline, CDR1 SGHTA and CDR2 FQGNSA. There are 15 residues in the CDR3. CDR3 sequence reads: CASSRGLGGSNEQFF. The CDR3 bases are TGTGCCAGCAGCCGGGGGTTAGGAGGGTCCAATGAGCAGTTCTTC.

This chain connects TRBV7-2 to TRBJ1-4; D remains unclear. The CDR3 has 14 residues. Per germline, CDR1 SGHTA and CDR2 FQGNSA. The V and J ends lost 2 bases and 8 bases respectively, with 12 bases between them. CDR3 in DNA: TGTGCCAGCAGCTTAAAGGGTTTAAGAGAAAAACTGTTTTTT. This encodes CASSLKGLREKLFF.

This chain joins TRBV19 and TRBJ2-1; maybe TRBD2 (6 bases). Germline-derived CDR1 and CDR2 are LNHDA and SQIVND (reference sequence). Trimming pared 7 bases from V and 3 bases from J, leaving 19 bases between. The CDR3 consists of 16 residues. CDR3 region: CASTTPVGGGYNEQFF. For the CDR3, the DNA is TGTGCCAGTACTACCCCGGTCGGGGGTGGCTACAATGAGCAGTTCTTC.

The V and J genes are TRBV5-4 and TRBJ1-1, with TRBD1 matching over 7 bases. V was pared by 3 bases and J by 7 bases, with 9 bases of the junction left unmatched. CDR3 length: 14 residues. The germline V gene has CDR1 SGHNT and CDR2 YYREEE (reference sequence). The CDR3 coding sequence is TGTGCCAGCAGCTCCGGGGAGGGGGCTGGTGAAGCTTTCTTT. Translation: CASSSGEGAGEAFF.

This clone has a single count. The chain combines TRBV18 with TRBJ1-4; 8 bases match TRBD1. CDR1 is KGHSH and CDR2 is LQKENI in the germline V gene. CDR3 length: 14 residues. V shed 2 bases and J 6 bases; nucleotides not matched to a gene: 2. The CDR3 DNA is TGTGCCAGCTCACCAAACAGGGGGGATGAAAAACTGTTTTTT. Translated: CASSPNRGDEKLFF.

The chain is built from TRBV24-1 and TRBJ2-6; D remains ambiguous. The germline V gene has CDR1 KGHDR and CDR2 SFDVKD. V gave up 6 bases and J gave up 0 bases, with 5 bases separating them. The CDR3 consists of 14 residues. The CDR3 sequence: CATSQNSGANVLTF. DNA of the CDR3: TGTGCCACCAGTCAGAACTCTGGGGCCAACGTCCTGACTTTC.

The chain is built from TRBV19 and TRBJ1-1; 7 bases fit TRBD1. The trim removed 6 bases at V and 1 base at J, leaving 8 bases unmatched. The CDR3 runs 15 residues. CDR1 and CDR2 from the germline V gene are LNHDA and SQIVND (reference sequence). The CDR3 region has the DNA TGTGCCAGTAGGGCCGACAGGGATGCGAACACTGAAGCTTTCTTT. Encoded protein: CASRADRDANTEAFF. The variable domain in full, completed from reference TRBV19 and TRBJ1-1, reads DGGITQSPKYLFRKEGQNVTLSCEQNLNHDAMYWYRQDPGQGLRLIYYSQIVNDFQKGDIAEGYSVSREKKESFPLTVTSAQKNPTAFYLCASRADRDANTEAFFGQGTRLTVV.

This clone was picked up a small number of times. V usage is TRBV5-6 and J usage is TRBJ1-2; D unresolved. Germline values: CDR1 SGHDT, CDR2 YYEEEE. V lost 4 bases to trimming and J lost 8 bases, with 12 bases between them. CDR3 length equals 12 residues. The CDR3 region has the DNA TGTGCCAGCAGCCCCGGAATCGGGGGCTACACCTTC. Its translation: CASSPGIGGYTF.

V is TRBV6-1 and J is TRBJ1-5, with D uncertain. The germline gives CDR1 MNHNS, CDR2 SASEGT. This CDR3 is 14 amino acids long. V lost 7 bases, J lost 1 base, and 11 bases lay in between. CDR3 nucleotide sequence: TGTGCCAGCACCTTAGGGTGGAGCAATCAGCCCCAGCATTTT. It encodes CASTLGWSNQPQHF.

V is TRBV27 and J is TRBJ1-6; D unresolved. Deletions cut 6 bases from V and 7 bases from J, with 13 bases between. The CDR3 runs to 14 residues. Germline loops: CDR1 MNHEY, CDR2 SMNVEV (reference sequence). CDR3 coding DNA: TGTGCCAGCAGGACAACAAACGGAAATTCACCCCTCCACTTT. This translates into CASRTTNGNSPLHF.

In its sample, this clone was seen once. This sample includes further DNA sequences coding for the same CDR3. The chain is built from TRBV6-5 and TRBJ1-1; weak D call: TRBD1 (5 bases). The CDR3 is 13 residues long. Germline V CDR1 and CDR2: MNHEY, SVGAGI. Trimming took 4 bases from V and 1 from J, leaving 7 bases between them. The DNA of the CDR3 is TGTGCCAGCAGTTCCACAGGGAACACTGAAGCTTTCTTT. This sequence encodes CASSSTGNTEAFF.